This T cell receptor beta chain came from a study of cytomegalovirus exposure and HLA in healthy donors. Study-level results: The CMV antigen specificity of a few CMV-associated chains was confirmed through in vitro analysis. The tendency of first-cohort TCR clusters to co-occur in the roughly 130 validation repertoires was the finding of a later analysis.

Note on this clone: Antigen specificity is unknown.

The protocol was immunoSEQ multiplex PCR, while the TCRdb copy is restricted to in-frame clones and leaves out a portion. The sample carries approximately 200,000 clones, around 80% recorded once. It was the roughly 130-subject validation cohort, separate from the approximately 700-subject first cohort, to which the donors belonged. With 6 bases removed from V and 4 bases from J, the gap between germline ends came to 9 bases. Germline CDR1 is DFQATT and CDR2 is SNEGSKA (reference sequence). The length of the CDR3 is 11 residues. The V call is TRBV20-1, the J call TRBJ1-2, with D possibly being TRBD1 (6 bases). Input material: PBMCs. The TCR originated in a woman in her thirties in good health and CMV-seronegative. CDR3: CSAQGGYGYTF. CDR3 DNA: TGCAGTGCGCAAGGGGGCTATGGCTACACCTTC.